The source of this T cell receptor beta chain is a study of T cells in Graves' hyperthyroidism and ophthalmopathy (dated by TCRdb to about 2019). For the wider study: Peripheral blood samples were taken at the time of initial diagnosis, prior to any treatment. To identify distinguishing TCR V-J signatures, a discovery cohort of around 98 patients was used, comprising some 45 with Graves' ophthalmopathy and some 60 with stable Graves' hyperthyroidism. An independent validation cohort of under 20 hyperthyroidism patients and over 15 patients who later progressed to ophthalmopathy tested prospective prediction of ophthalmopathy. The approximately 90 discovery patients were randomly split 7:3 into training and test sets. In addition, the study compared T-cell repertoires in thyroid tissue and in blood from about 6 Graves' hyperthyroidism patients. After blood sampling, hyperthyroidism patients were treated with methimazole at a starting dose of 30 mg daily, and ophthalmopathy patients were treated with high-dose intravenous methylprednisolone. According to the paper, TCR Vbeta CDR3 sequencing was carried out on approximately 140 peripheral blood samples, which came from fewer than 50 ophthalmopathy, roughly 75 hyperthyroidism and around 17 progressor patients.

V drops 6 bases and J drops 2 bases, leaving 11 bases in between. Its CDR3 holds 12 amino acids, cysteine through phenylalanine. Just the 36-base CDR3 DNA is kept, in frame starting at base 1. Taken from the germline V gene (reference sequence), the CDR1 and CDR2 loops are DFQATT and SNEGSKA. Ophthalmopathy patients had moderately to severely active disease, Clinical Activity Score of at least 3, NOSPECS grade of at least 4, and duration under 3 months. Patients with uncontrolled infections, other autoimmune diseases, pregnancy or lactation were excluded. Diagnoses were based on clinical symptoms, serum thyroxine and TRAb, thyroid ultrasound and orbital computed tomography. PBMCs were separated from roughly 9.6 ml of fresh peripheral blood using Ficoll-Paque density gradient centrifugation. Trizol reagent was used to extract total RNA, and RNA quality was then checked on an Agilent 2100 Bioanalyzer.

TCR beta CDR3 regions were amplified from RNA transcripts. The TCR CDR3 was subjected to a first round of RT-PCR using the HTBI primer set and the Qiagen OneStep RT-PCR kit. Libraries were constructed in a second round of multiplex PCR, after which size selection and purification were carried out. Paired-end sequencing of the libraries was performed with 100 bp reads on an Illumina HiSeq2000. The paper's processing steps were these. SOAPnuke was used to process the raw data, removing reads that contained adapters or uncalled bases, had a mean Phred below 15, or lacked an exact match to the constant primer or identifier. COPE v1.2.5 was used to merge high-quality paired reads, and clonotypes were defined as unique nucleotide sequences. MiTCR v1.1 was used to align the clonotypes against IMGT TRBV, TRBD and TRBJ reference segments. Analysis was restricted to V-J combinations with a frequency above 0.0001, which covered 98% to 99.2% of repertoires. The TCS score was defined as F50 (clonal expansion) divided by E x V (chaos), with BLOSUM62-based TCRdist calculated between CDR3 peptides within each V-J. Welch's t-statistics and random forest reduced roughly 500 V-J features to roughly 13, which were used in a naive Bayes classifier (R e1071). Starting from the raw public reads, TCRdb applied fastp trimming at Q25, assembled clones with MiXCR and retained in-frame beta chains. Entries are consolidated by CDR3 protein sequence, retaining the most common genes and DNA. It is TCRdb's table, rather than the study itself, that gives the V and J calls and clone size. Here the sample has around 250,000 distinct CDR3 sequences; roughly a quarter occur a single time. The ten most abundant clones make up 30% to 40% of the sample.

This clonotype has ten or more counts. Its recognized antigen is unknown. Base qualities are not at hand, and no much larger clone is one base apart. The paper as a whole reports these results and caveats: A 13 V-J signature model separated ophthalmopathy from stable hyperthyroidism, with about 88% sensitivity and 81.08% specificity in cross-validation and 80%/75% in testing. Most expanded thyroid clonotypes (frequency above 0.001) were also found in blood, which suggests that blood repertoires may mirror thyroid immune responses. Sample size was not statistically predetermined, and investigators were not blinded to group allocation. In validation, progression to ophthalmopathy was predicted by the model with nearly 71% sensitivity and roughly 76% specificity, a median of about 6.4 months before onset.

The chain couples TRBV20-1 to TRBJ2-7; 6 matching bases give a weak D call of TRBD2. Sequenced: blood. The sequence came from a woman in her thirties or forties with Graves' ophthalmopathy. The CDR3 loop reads CSAGTLAYEQYF. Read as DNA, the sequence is TGCAGTGCCGGGACTTTAGCCTACGAGCAGTACTTC.